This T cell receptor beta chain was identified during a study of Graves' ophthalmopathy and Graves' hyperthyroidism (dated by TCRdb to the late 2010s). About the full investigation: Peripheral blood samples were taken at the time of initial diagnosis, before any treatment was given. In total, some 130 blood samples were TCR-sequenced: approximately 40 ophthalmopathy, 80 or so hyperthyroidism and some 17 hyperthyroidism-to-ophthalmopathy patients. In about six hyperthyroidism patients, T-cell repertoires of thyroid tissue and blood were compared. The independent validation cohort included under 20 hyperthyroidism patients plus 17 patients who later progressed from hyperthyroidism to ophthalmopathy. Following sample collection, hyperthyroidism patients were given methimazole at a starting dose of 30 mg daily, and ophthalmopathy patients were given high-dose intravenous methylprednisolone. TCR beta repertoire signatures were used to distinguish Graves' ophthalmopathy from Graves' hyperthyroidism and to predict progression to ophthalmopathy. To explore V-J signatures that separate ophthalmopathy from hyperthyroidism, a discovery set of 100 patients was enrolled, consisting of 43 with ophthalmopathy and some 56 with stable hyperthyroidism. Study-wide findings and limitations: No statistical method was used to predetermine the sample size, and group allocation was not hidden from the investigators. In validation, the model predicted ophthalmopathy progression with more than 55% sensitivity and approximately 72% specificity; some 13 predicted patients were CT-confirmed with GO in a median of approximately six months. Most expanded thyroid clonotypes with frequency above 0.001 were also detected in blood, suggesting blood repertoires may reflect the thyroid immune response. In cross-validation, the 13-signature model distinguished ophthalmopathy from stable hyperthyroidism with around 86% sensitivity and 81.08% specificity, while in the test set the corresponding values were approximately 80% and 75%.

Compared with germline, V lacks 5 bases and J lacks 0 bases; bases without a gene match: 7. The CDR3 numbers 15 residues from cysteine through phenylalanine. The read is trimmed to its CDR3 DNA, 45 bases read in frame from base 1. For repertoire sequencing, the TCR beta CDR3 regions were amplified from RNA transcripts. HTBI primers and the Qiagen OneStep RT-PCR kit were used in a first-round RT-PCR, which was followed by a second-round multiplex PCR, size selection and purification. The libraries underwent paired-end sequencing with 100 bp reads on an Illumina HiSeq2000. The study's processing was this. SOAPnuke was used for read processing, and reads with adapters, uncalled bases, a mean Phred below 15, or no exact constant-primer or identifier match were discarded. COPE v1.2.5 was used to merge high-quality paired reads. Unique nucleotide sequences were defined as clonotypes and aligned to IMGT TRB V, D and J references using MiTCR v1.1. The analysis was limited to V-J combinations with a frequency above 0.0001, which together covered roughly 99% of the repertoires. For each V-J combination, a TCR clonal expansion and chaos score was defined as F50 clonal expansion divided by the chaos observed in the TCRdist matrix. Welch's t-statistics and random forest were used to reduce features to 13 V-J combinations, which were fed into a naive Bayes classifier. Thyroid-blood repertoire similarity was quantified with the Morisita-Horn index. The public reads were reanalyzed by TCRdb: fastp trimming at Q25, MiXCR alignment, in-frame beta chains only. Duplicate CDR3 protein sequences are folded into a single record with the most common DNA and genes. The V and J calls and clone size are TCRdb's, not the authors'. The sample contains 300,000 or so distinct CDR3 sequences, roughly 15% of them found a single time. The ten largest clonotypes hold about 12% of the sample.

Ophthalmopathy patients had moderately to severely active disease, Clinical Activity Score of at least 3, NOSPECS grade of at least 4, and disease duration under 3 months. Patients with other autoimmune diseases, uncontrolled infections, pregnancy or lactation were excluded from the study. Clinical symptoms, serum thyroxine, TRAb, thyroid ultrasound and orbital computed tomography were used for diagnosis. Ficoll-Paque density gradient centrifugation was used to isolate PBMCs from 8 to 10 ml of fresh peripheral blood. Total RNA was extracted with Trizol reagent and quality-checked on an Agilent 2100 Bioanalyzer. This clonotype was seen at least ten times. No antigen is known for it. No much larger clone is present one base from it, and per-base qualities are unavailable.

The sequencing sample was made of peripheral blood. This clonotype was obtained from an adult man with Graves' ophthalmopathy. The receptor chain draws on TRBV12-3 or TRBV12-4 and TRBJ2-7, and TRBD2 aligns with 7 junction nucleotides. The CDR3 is CASSLHGGNSYEQYF. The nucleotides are TGTGCCAGCAGTCTCCACGGGGGGAACTCCTACGAGCAGTACTTC.